The next 17 T cell receptor beta chains were all read from a single sample in a study of blood T cells in healthy people across ages. Through a sample-barcoded 5' primer and a J-beta primer mix, a second PCR was run for 7 to 11 cycles. In TCRdb, the 5' RACE reads were re-called with MiXCR into one record per CDR3 protein. Here the sample spans 700,000 to 950,000 distinct CDR3 sequences, nearly 60% being singletons. The sample taken for sequencing was blood. The source of these receptors is a man aged 25 to 45 in good health.

The chain joins TRBV27 to TRBJ2-5; D might be TRBD1 (5 bases). Trimming took off 8 bases at V and 7 bases at J, with 11 bases between the two ends. Germline-derived CDR1 and CDR2 are MNHEY and SMNVEV (reference sequence). CDR3 length: 11 amino acids. The CDR3 spells CASQGWGTQYF. The CDR3 bases are TGTGCCAGCCAGGGTTGGGGGACCCAGTACTTC.

The chain uses TRBV2 and TRBJ2-5; no firm D call. The end of the DNA aligns better with TRBJ2-7, so the J call may be wrong. The CDR3 loop spans 13 amino acids. Per the germline V gene, CDR1 is SNHLY and CDR2 is FYNNEI. The CDR3 loop reads CASSVTGPYEQYF. The CDR3 DNA is TGTGCCAGCAGTGTAACTGGCCCCTACGAGCAGTACTTC.

The gene calls are TRBV6-6 and TRBJ1-4; D possibly corresponds to TRBD1 (5 bases). Trimming stripped 2 bases from V and 8 bases from J, with 9 bases between. The CDR3 is 13 amino acids. The V gene's germline CDR1 is MNHNY and CDR2 SVGAGI (reference sequence). The CDR3 loop is CASSYRGGEKLFF. The CDR3 DNA sequence: TGTGCCAGCAGTTACCGCGGGGGGGAAAAACTGTTTTTT.

This rearrangement joins TRBV12-3 or TRBV12-4 to TRBJ1-2, with 8 positions matching TRBD1. This CDR3 comprises 15 residues. Losses at the gene ends were 2 bases for V and 8 bases for J; bases not matched to a gene: 10. In nucleotides, the CDR3 is TGTGCCAGCAGTTTACCTACGACAGGGGAGAAGGGCTACACCTTC. This gives the protein CASSLPTTGEKGYTF.

This rearrangement joins TRBV10-3 to TRBJ1-2, with D possibly being TRBD1 (6 bases). Germline V gene data show CDR1 as ENHRY and CDR2 as SYGVKD. Trimming left V 9 bases short and J 6 bases short, with 14 bases between. This CDR3 is 12 amino acids long. The CDR3 coding sequence is TGTGCCATATTAACAGGGAATAATGGCTACACCTTC. The encoded protein is CAILTGNNGYTF.

The chain links TRBV6-2 or TRBV6-3 to TRBJ2-6; perhaps TRBD1 as D (6 bases). Trimming left V 7 bases short and J 2 bases short, with 21 bases between. CDR3 length: 18 amino acids. Germline V gene sequence: CDR1 MNHEY, CDR2 SVGEGT. The CDR3 DNA follows: TGTGCCAGCAACACAATCCGGGACACACAAGCTGGGGCCAACGTCCTGACTTTC. Encoded protein: CASNTIRDTQAGANVLTF.

V gene TRBV20-1 combines with J gene TRBJ2-1, with a tentative D call TRBD1 (6 bases). Germline CDR1 DFQATT, CDR2 SNEGSKA (reference sequence). CDR3 length: 14 residues. Trimming stripped 3 bases from V and 4 bases from J, with 13 bases between. The CDR3: CSASRTGKYNEQFF. The CDR3 DNA follows: TGCAGTGCTAGTCGTACAGGGAAATACAATGAGCAGTTCTTC.

This clonotype has only a few counts. The rearrangement joins TRBV6-5 to TRBJ2-3; 9 nucleotides agree with TRBD1. The germline V gene has CDR1 MNHEY and CDR2 SVGAGI. With V trimmed by 6 bases and J by 6 bases, 7 bases remained unmatched. CDR3 length equals 14 residues. The CDR3 DNA sequence: TGTGCCAGCAGCGAACAGGGGGCATTGGATACGCAGTATTTT. Amino acid sequence: CASSEQGALDTQYF.

The chain has TRBV4-2 and TRBJ1-5; D remains ambiguous. Trimming pared 4 bases from V and 3 bases from J, leaving 13 bases between. CDR3 length equals 15 residues. The germline CDR1 and CDR2 sequences are LGHNA and YNFKEQ. The CDR3: CASSLFDGTNQPQHF. The CDR3 DNA is TGTGCCAGCAGCCTTTTCGACGGAACCAATCAGCCCCAGCATTTT.

The chain employs TRBV11-3 and TRBJ2-3; a possible D gene is TRBD2 (5 bases). The CDR3 spans 13 residues. The V and J ends lost 5 bases and 6 bases respectively, with 12 bases between them. Per germline, CDR1 SGHNT and CDR2 YENEEA. The CDR3 protein is CASSPGIRDTQYF. The CDR3 coding sequence is TGTGCCAGCAGCCCCGGGATAAGGGATACGCAGTATTTT.

V usage is TRBV7-2 and J usage is TRBJ2-3; D not resolved. V was cut by 1 base and J by 2 bases, with 7 bases left in between. The CDR3 consists of 14 residues. Germline V gives CDR1 SGHTA, CDR2 FQGNSA. CDR3 DNA: TGTGCCAGCAGCTTAGGAGTACCCACAGATACGCAGTATTTT. This gives the protein CASSLGVPTDTQYF.

The chain carries TRBV2 and TRBJ2-1; maybe TRBD1 (6 bases). This CDR3 is 11 amino acids long. CDR1 is SNHLY, CDR2 FYNNEI, per germline. V was trimmed by 4 bases and J by 10 bases, leaving 8 bases between them. DNA for the CDR3: TGTGCCAGCAGTGGTGGGACAGAGCAGTTCTTC. The encoded protein is CASSGGTEQFF.

This chain links TRBV15 with TRBJ2-1; 8 nucleotides match TRBD1. This CDR3 is 18 amino acids long. The ends lost 6 bases at V and 6 bases at J; junction bases unmatched: 19. From germline, CDR1 is LNHNV and CDR2 YYDKDF (reference sequence). In DNA, the CDR3 is TGTGCCACCAGGGCGGGACGGGCGGACAGGGACTTGGGCAATGAGCAGTTCTTC. This gives the protein CATRAGRADRDLGNEQFF.

Only a few counts were recorded for this clonotype. CDR3 DNA: TGCAGTGCTAGAGGGCTAGCGGGAGGGACTCCCAATGAGCAGTTCTTC. Amino acid sequence: CSARGLAGGTPNEQFF. The chain recombines TRBV20-1 with TRBJ2-1; the match to TRBD2 covers 12 bases. CDR1 and CDR2 (germline): DFQATT, SNEGSKA (reference sequence). Germline trimming cut 1 base from V and 6 bases from J; bases unmatched to any gene: 7. This CDR3 region has 16 residues.

The genes are TRBV5-1 and TRBJ2-5; 10 nucleotides agree with TRBD1. The CDR3 runs to 14 residues. Germline V lookup: CDR1 SGHRS, CDR2 YFSETQ. J was trimmed by 11 bases and V by 1 base; bases with no gene match: 8. CDR3 protein: CASSLSTGGLEQYF. As DNA, the CDR3 is TGCGCCAGCAGCTTGTCGACAGGGGGCTTGGAGCAGTACTTC. Using reference TRBV5-1 and TRBJ2-5 for the parts outside the CDR3, the full variable domain is KAGVTQTPRYLIKTRGQQVTLSCSPISGHRSVSWYQQTPGQGLQFLFEYFSETQRNKGNFPGRFSGRQFSNSRSEMNVSTLELGDSALYLCASSLSTGGLEQYFGPGTRLLVL.

The chain recombines TRBV20-1 with TRBJ2-4, with unresolved D. Judging by the DNA end, TRBJ2-7 fits better; the J call may be wrong. The germline CDR1 and CDR2 sequences are DFQATT and SNEGSKA (reference sequence). The length of the CDR3 is 13 residues. CDR3: CSASSDTQDEQYF. CDR3 coding DNA: TGCAGTGCTAGTTCAGACACCCAGGACGAGCAGTACTTC.

V is TRBV4-3 and J is TRBJ1-2; the D gene is possibly TRBD1 (5 bases). Trimming left V 0 bases short and J 3 bases short, with 20 bases between. The CDR3 totals 18 residues. Germline V gene sequence: CDR1 LGHNA, CDR2 YSLEER. The CDR3 sequence: CASSQDLVGTSGDYGYTF. CDR3 DNA: TGCGCCAGCAGCCAAGATCTAGTGGGGACCAGTGGGGACTATGGCTACACCTTC.